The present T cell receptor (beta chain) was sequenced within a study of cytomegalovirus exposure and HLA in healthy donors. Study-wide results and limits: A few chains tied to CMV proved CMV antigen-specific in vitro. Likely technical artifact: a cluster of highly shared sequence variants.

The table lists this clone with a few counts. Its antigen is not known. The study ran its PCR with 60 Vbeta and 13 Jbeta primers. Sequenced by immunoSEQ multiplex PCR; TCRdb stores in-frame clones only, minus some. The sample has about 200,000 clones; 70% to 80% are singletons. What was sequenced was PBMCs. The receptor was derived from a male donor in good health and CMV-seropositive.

CDR3 region: CASSTYRGDQPQHF. The CDR3 DNA sequence: TGTGCCAGCAGTACCTACAGGGGGGATCAGCCCCAGCATTTT. J is TRBJ1-5 and V is TRBV6-1; 8 bases match TRBD1. V trimming: 5 bases; J trimming: 5 bases; junction bases outside the gene matches: 5. Looked up from germline, CDR1 is MNHNS and CDR2 is SASEGT. The CDR3 sequence is 14 residues long.